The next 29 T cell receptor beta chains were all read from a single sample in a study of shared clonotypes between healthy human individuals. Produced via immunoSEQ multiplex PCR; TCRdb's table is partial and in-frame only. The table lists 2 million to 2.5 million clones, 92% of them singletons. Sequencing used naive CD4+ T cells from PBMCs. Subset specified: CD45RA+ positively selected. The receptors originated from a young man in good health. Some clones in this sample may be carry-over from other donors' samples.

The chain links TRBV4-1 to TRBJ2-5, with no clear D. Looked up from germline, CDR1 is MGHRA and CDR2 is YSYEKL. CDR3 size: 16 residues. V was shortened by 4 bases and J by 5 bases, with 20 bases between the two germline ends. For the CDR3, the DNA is TGCGCCAGCAGCCCAGGATCCACAGTGTCGGCCGAGACCCAGTACTTC. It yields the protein CASSPGSTVSAETQYF.

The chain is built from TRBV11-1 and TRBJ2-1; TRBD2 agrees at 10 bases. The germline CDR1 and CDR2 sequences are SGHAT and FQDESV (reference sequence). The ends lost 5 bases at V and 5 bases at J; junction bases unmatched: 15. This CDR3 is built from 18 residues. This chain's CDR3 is CASSIRRQSSGRDNEQFF. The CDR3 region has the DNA TGTGCCAGCAGCATAAGAAGGCAGTCGAGCGGGAGGGACAATGAGCAGTTCTTC.

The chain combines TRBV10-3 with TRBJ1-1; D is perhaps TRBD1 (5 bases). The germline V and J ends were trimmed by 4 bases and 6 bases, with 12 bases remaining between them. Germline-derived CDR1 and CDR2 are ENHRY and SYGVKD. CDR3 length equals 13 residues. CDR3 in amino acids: CAISASGSPEAFF. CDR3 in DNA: TGTGCCATCAGTGCTTCAGGGAGCCCTGAAGCTTTCTTT.

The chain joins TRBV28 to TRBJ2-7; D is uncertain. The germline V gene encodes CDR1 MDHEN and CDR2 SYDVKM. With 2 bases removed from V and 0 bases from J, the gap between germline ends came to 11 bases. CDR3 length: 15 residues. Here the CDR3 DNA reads TGTGCCAGCAGTTTAGGCGGAGTGCCCTCCTACGAGCAGTACTTC. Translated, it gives CASSLGGVPSYEQYF.

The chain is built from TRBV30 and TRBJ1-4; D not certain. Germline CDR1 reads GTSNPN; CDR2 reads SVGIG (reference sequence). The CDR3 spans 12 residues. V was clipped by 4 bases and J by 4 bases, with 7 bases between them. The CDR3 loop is CAWTVSNEKLFF. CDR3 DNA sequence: TGTGCCTGGACGGTCAGTAATGAAAAACTGTTTTTT. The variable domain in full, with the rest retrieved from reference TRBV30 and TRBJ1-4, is SQTIHQWPATLVQPVGSPLSLECTVEGTSNPNLYWYRQAAGRGLQLLFYSVGIGQISSEVPQNLSASRPQDRQFILSSKKLLLSDSGFYLCAWTVSNEKLFFGSGTQLSVL.

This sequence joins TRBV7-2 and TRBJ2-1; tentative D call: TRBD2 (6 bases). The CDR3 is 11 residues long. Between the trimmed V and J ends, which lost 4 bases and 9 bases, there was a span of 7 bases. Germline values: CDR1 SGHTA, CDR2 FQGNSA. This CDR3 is CASSYSGEQFF. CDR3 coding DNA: TGTGCCAGCAGCTATAGCGGTGAGCAGTTCTTC.

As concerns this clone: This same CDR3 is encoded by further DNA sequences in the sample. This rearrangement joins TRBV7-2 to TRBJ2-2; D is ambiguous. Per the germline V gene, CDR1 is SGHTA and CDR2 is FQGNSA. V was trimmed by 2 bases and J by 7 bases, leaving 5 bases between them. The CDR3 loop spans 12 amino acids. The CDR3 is CASSLIRGELFF. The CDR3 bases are TGTGCCAGCAGCTTAATTCGCGGGGAGCTGTTTTTT.

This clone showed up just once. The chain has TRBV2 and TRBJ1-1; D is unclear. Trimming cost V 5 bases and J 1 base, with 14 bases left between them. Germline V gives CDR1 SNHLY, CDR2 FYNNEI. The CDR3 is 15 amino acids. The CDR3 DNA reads TGTGCCAGCAGTCTTGAGGCAGTCCGGAACACTGAAGCTTTCTTT. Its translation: CASSLEAVRNTEAFF.

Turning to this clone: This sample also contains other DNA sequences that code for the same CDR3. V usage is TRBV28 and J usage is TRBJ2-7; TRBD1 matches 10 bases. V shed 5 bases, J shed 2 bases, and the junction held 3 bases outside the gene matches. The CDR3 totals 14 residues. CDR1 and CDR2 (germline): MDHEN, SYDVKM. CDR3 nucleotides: TGTGCCAGCAGTCTCGGGACAGGGGCCTACGAGCAGTACTTC. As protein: CASSLGTGAYEQYF.

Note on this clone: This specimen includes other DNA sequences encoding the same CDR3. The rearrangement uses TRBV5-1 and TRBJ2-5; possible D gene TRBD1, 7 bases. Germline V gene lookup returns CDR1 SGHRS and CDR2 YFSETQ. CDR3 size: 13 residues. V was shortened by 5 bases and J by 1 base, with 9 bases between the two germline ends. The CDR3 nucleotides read TGCGCCAGCAGTCAGGGGGGCCAAGAGACCCAGTACTTC. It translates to CASSQGGQETQYF.

In DNA form, the CDR3 reads TGTGCCAGCAGCTTAATCGGCGGACCTGCCGATGAGCAGTTCTTC. It yields the protein CASSLIGGPADEQFF. This chain joins TRBV7-2 and TRBJ2-1, with unresolved D. Germline assignment: CDR1 SGHTA and CDR2 FQGNSA. The V and J ends lost 2 bases and 8 bases respectively, with 16 bases between them. This CDR3 contains 15 residues.

CDR3 nucleotides: TGTGCCAGTAGTATAGATCCAGCGGGAGAAGTCTACGAGCAGTACTTC. Translating it yields CASSIDPAGEVYEQYF. J is TRBJ2-7 and V is TRBV19, with 8 bases matching TRBD2. Germline CDR1 and CDR2: LNHDA and SQIVND (reference sequence). This CDR3 comprises 16 residues. Germline trimming cut 0 bases from V and 3 bases from J; bases unmatched to any gene: 7.

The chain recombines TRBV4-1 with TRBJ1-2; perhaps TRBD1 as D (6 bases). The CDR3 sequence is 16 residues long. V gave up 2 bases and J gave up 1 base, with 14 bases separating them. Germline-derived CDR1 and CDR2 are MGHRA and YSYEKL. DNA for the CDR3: TGCGCCAGCAGCCAACCCGCCGACAGGTTTAACTATGGCTACACCTTC. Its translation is CASSQPADRFNYGYTF.

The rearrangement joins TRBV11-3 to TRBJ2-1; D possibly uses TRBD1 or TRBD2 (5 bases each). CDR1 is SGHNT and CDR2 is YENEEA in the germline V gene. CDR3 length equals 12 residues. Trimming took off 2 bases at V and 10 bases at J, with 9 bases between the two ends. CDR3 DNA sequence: TGTGCCAGCAGCTTACGTGGGGACGAGCAGTTCTTC. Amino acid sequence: CASSLRGDEQFF. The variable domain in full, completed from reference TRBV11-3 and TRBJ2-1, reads EAGVVQSPRYKIIEKKQPVAFWCNPISGHNTLYWYLQNLGQGPELLIRYENEEAVDDSQLPKDRFSAERLKGVDSTLKIQPAELGDSAVYLCASSLRGDEQFFGPGTRLTVL.

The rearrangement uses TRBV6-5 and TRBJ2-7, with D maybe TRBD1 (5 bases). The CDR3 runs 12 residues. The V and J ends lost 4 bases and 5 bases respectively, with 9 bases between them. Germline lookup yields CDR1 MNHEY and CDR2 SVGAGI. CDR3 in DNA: TGTGCCAGCAGTTCCCTAGGGGACGAGCAGTACTTC. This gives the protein CASSSLGDEQYF.

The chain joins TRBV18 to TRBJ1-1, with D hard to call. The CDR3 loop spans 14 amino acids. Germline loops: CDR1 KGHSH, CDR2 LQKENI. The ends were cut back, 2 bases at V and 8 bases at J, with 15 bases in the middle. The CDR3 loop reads CASSPISQDVEAFF. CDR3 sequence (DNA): TGTGCCAGCTCACCAATAAGTCAAGACGTCGAAGCTTTCTTT. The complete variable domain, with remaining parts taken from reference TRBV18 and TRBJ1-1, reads NAGVMQNPRHLVRRRGQEARLRCSPMKGHSHVYWYRQLPEEGLKFMVYLQKENIIDESGMPKERFSAEFPKEGPSILRIQQVVRGDSAAYFCASSPISQDVEAFFGQGTRLTVV.

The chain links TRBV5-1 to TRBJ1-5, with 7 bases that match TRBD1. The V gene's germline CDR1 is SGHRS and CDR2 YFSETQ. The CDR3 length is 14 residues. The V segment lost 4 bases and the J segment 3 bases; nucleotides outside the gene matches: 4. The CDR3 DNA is TGCGCCAGCAGCACCGGGACAGTCAATCAGCCCCAGCATTTT. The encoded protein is CASSTGTVNQPQHF.

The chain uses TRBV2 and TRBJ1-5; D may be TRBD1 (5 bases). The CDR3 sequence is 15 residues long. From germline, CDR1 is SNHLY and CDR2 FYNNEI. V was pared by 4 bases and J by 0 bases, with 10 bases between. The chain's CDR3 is CASSAGDYSNQPQHF. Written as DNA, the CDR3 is TGTGCCAGCAGTGCCGGGGACTATAGCAATCAGCCCCAGCATTTT.

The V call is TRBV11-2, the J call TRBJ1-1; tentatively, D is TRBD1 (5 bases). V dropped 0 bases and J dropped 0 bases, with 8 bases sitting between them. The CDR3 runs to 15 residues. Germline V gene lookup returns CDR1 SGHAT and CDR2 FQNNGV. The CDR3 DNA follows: TGTGCCAGCAGCTTAGAAGGGGCTATGAACACTGAAGCTTTCTTT. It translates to CASSLEGAMNTEAFF.

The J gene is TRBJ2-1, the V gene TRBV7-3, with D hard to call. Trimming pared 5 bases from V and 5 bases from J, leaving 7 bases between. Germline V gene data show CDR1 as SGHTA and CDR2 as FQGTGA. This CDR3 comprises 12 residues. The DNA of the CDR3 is TGTGCCAGCAGCCTCAATAACAATGAGCAGTTCTTC. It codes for CASSLNNNEQFF.

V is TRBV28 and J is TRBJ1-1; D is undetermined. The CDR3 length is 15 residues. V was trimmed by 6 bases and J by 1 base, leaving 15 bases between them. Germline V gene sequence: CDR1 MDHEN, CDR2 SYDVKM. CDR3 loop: CASSTPAAANTEAFF. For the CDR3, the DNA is TGTGCCAGCAGCACCCCGGCAGCCGCGAACACTGAAGCTTTCTTT.

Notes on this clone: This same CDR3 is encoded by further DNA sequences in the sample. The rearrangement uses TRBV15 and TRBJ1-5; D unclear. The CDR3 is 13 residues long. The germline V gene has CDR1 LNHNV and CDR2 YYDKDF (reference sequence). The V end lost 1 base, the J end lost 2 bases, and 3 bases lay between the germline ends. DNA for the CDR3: TGTGCCACCAGCAGAGTGGGCAATCAGCCCCAGCATTTT. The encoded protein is CATSRVGNQPQHF.

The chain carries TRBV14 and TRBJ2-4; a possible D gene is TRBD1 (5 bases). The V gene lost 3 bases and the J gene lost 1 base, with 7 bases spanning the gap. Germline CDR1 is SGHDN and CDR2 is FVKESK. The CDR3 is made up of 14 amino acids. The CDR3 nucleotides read TGTGCCAGCAGCCACAGGGTTGCCAAAAACATTCAGTACTTC. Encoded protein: CASSHRVAKNIQYF.

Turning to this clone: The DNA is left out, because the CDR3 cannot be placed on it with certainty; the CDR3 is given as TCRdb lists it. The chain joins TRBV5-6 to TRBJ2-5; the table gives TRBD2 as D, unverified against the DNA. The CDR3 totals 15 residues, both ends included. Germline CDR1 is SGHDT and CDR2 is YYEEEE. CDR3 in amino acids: CASSFGPGYQETQYF.

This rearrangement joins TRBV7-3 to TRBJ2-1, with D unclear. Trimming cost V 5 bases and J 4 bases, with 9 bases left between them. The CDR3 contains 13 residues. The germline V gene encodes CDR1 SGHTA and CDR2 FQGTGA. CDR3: CASSPQQYNEQFF. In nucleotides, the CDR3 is TGTGCCAGCAGCCCCCAGCAGTACAATGAGCAGTTCTTC.

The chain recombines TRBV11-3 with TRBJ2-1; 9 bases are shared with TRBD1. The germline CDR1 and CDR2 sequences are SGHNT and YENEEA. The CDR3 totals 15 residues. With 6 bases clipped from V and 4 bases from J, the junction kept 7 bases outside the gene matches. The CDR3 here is CASSLQGAGYNEQFF. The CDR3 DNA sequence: TGTGCCAGCAGTTTACAGGGGGCGGGTTACAATGAGCAGTTCTTC.

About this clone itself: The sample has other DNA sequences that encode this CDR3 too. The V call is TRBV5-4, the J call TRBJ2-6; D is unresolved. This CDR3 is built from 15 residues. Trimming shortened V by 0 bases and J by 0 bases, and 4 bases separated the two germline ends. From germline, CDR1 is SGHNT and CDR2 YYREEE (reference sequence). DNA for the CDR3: TGTGCCAGCAGCTTGGGGGGCTCTGGGGCCAACGTCCTGACTTTC. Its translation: CASSLGGSGANVLTF.

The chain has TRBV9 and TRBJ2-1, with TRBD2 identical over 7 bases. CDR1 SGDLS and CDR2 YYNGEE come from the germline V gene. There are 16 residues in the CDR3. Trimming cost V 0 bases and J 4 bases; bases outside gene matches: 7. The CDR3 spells CASSVAFSGSYNEQFF. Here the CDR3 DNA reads TGTGCCAGCAGCGTAGCCTTTAGCGGGTCTTACAATGAGCAGTTCTTC. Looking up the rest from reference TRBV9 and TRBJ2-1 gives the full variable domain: DSGVTQTPKHLITATGQRVTLRCSPRSGDLSVYWYQQSLDQGLQFLIQYYNGEERAKGNILERFSAQQFPDLHSELNLSSLELGDSALYFCASSVAFSGSYNEQFFGPGTRLTVL.

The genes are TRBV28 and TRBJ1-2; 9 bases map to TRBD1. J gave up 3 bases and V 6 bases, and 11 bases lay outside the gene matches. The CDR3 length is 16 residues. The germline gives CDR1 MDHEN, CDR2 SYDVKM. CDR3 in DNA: TGTGCCAGCAGGGTATCTGGGGACAGGGAGGACTATGGCTACACCTTC. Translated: CASRVSGDREDYGYTF.